This entry lists 27 T cell receptor beta chains sequenced from one sample in a study of T cells expressing NK-cell markers (dated by TCRdb to about 2020). The library was built by means of 5' RACE. Sequenced using an Illumina HiSeq 2000. Reprocessed by TCRdb, the reads give a single entry per CDR3 protein sequence, without DNA. The sample's table covers hundreds of thousands of distinct CDR3 sequences. Under 4.5% of the sample is taken by the ten largest. The sequencing input was blood T cells: a sorted CD56 or NKG2C T cell subset, CD4+ or CD8+ T cells, or bulk PBMC T cells (not recorded which). These receptors all stem from a man younger than 35 in good health. Donor details come from another sample of the same person, matched by shared clones.

This chain joins TRBV6-5 and TRBJ1-5. CDR3 size: 13 residues. Germline CDR1 and CDR2: MNHEY and SVGAGI. CDR3 region: CASISSSNQPQHF.

The CDR3 reads CSGGGPTGEQYF. The V and J genes are TRBV29-1 and TRBJ2-7; TCRdb's assignment of TRBD1 cannot be checked, as there is no DNA. The CDR3 covers 12 residues. The germline V gene has CDR1 SQVTM and CDR2 ANQGSEA.

The CDR3 protein is CASSSLRGASMKNIQYF. The V and J genes are TRBV27 and TRBJ2-4; TCRdb's D gene call, TRBD1, goes unchecked for lack of DNA. The CDR3 has 17 amino acids. Germline V CDR1 and CDR2: MNHEY, SMNVEV (reference sequence).

The CDR3 sequence: CATTAGESEVGELFF. The J gene is TRBJ2-2, the V gene TRBV15; the D gene TCRdb calls, TRBD2, cannot be checked with no DNA. CDR1 is LNHNV and CDR2 is YYDKDF in the germline V gene (reference sequence). This CDR3 spans 15 amino acids.

The V call is TRBV6-5, the J call TRBJ1-2. This CDR3 has 11 amino acids. CDR1 and CDR2 (germline): MNHEY, SVGAGI. CDR3 amino acids: CASSRDDGYTF.

This chain connects TRBV5-1 to TRBJ2-5; TCRdb's assignment of TRBD1 cannot be checked, as there is no DNA. Germline-derived CDR1 and CDR2 are SGHRS and YFSETQ. The CDR3 extends over 15 amino acids. The CDR3 loop reads CASSQSTGGLETQYF.

This chain joins TRBV30 and TRBJ2-2. The germline gives CDR1 GTSNPN, CDR2 SVGIG (reference sequence). The CDR3 is 13 residues long. The CDR3 spells CAWSVGVTGELFF.

This chain connects TRBV4-3 to TRBJ2-4; the D call from TCRdb, TRBD2, cannot be confirmed without DNA. CDR3 size: 16 residues. The V gene's germline CDR1 is LGHNA and CDR2 YSLEER. The CDR3 is CASSQDRGLGDSIQYF.

The chain carries TRBV7-2 and TRBJ2-7; the TCRdb call, TRBD1, lacks DNA for checking. Germline CDR1 reads SGHTA; CDR2 reads FQGNSA. CDR3 length equals 12 residues. The CDR3 loop reads CASSSPGGGQYF.

V usage is TRBV2 and J usage is TRBJ2-3; TCRdb designates TRBD1, a call that cannot be tested without DNA. Germline CDR1 SNHLY, CDR2 FYNNEI. This CDR3 has 12 amino acids. The CDR3 region is CAMRGGTDTQYF.

The chain uses TRBV6-1 and TRBJ1-1; TCRdb indicates TRBD1, and absent DNA this call remains unverified. Germline assignment: CDR1 MNHNS and CDR2 SASEGT. This CDR3 is built from 15 residues. The CDR3 loop is CASDEDGTANTEAFF.

The chain has TRBV15 and TRBJ2-3; TCRdb's D call, TRBD2, is unchecked because there is no DNA. This CDR3 has 16 residues. CDR1 and CDR2 (germline): LNHNV, YYDKDF (reference sequence). The CDR3 reads CATSRDSGGPLDTQYF.

CDR3 loop: CASRTGAGGNIQYF. The chain joins TRBV5-1 to TRBJ2-4; TCRdb lists TRBD1, though no DNA is available to test this call. Germline loops: CDR1 SGHRS, CDR2 YFSETQ. This CDR3 has 14 residues.

The chain links TRBV20-1 to TRBJ1-1. Germline V gene data show CDR1 as DFQATT and CDR2 as SNEGSKA (reference sequence). The CDR3 is 14 amino acids. Here the CDR3 reads CSATRREGRTEAFF.

The chain combines TRBV20-1 with TRBJ2-1; without DNA, the TCRdb call of TRBD2 cannot be checked. Germline CDR1 and CDR2: DFQATT and SNEGSKA (reference sequence). The CDR3 is 17 amino acids. CDR3 loop: CSARGFARGSVYNEQFF.

The rearrangement joins TRBV4-2 to TRBJ2-3; TCRdb picks TRBD2, but there is no DNA to check that call. The CDR3 runs to 18 residues. CDR1 and CDR2 (germline): LGHNA, YNFKEQ. The CDR3 sequence: CASSQDRLAVISTDTQYF.

This chain uses TRBV11-2 with TRBJ2-5; TCRdb calls TRBD1, which cannot be checked without DNA. The V gene's germline CDR1 is SGHAT and CDR2 FQNNGV. CDR3 size: 16 residues. The CDR3 is CASSLGGRATRETQYF.

The rearrangement uses TRBV25-1 and TRBJ2-1. This CDR3 spans 14 amino acids. Germline V gene data show CDR1 as MGHDK and CDR2 as SYGVNS. CDR3 protein: CASSNRNSYNEQFF.

V gene TRBV6-2 or TRBV6-3 combines with J gene TRBJ1-1; the TRBD1 assignment by TCRdb is unverifiable without DNA. The CDR3 runs to 12 residues. CDR1 and CDR2 from the germline V gene are MNHEY and SVGEGT. The CDR3 sequence: CASSYGRDEAFF.

The chain employs TRBV7-9 and TRBJ1-1. Germline assignment: CDR1 SEHNR and CDR2 FQNEAQ (reference sequence). The CDR3 sequence is 12 residues long. The CDR3 is CASSLLGTDAFF. The full variable domain, in which reference TRBV7-9 and TRBJ1-1 provide the parts outside the CDR3, is DTGVSQNPRHKITKRGQNVTFRCDPISEHNRLYWYRQTLGQGPEFLTYFQNEAQLEKSRLLSDRFSAERPKGSFSTLEIQRTEQGDSAMYLCASSLLGTDAFFGQGTRLTVV.

The chain links TRBV7-2 to TRBJ2-1; no DNA is available, so the TRBD2 call from TCRdb remains unchecked. From germline, CDR1 is SGHTA and CDR2 FQGNSA. This CDR3 comprises 13 residues. The CDR3 loop is CASSLTSSYEQFF.

The chain uses TRBV11-2 and TRBJ2-7. There are 14 residues in the CDR3. Germline CDR1 SGHAT, CDR2 FQNNGV. This CDR3 reads CASSLDPYVYEQYF.

V usage is TRBV20-1 and J usage is TRBJ2-7. Germline V gene sequence: CDR1 DFQATT, CDR2 SNEGSKA (reference sequence). The length of the CDR3 is 11 residues. This chain's CDR3 is CSASEEGEQYF.

The chain combines TRBV27 with TRBJ2-1; TCRdb reports TRBD1, a call that lacks DNA to check it against. CDR1 is MNHEY and CDR2 is SMNVEV in the germline V gene (reference sequence). CDR3 length: 15 amino acids. CDR3 protein: CASSFFSSGYNEQFF.

The chain is built from TRBV14 and TRBJ2-1; the D call of TRBD1 rests on TCRdb alone, since no DNA is present to check it. The CDR3 has 14 residues. Germline-derived CDR1 and CDR2 are SGHDN and FVKESK. The CDR3 loop reads CASSFHRDGGEQFF.

The genes are TRBV20-1 and TRBJ2-5; TCRdb proposes TRBD2, but this gene call is untestable without DNA. The CDR3 extends over 18 amino acids. Germline CDR1 and CDR2: DFQATT and SNEGSKA (reference sequence). This CDR3 reads CSARDSSLAGKYQETQYF.

This sequence joins TRBV20-1 and TRBJ2-5. Germline V gene lookup returns CDR1 DFQATT and CDR2 SNEGSKA (reference sequence). The CDR3 spans 14 residues. The CDR3 loop reads CSATRPDPQETQYF.